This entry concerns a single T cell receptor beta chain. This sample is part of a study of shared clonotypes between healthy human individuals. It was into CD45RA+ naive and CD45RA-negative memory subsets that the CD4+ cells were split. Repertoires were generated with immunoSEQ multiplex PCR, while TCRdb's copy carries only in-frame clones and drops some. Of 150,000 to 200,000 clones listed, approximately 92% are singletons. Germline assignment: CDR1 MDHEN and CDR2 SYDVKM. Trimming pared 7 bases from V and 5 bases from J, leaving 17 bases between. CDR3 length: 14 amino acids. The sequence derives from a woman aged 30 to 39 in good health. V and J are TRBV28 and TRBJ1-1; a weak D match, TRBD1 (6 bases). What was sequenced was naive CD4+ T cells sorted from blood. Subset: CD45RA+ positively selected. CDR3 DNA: TGTGCCAGCAACGACTTACAGGGAGGGACTGAAGCTTTCTTT. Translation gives CASNDLQGGTEAFF.